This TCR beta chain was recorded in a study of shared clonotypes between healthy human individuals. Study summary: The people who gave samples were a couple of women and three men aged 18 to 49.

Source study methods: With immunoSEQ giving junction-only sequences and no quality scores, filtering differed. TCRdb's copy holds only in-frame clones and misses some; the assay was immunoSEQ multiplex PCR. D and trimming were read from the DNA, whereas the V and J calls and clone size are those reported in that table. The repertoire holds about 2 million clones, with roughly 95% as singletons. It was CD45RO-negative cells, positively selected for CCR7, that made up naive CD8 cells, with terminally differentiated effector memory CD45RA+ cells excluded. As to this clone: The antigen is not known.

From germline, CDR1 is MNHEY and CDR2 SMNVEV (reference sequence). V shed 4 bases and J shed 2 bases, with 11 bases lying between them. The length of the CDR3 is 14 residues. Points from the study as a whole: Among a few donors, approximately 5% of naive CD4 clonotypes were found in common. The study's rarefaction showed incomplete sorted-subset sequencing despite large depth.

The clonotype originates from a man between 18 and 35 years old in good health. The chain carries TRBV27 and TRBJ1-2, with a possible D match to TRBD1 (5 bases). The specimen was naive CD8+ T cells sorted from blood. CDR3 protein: CASSSAGTNYGYTF. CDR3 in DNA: TGTGCCAGCAGTTCCGCAGGGACCAACTATGGCTACACCTTC.